The clone carrying this TCR beta chain was counted between two and nine times. This record belongs to a study of graft-versus-host responses after intestinal transplantation. Whole-study findings and limits: Recipient marrow contained GvH clones, some of which appeared first in ileum or blood.

Produced via immunoSEQ multiplex PCR; TCRdb's table is partial and in-frame only. The sample shows 10,000 or so clones, 25% to 30% of them seen only once. This CDR3 comprises 13 residues. Trimming cost V 1 base and J 5 bases, with 7 bases left between them. Germline loops: CDR1 SGHTS, CDR2 YDEGEE. The authors seeded roughly 200,000 CFSE-labeled responder cells together with roughly 200,000 irradiated stimulator cells tagged with violet dye. After the reaction, proliferating CFSE-low CD3+CD4+ and CD3+CD8+ responders were sorted. The chain combines TRBV5-8 with TRBJ1-5; a possible D gene is TRBD1 (5 bases). This receptor was obtained from a human patient who received an intestinal transplant. The specimen comprised alloreactive CD4+ T cells from a mixed lymphocyte reaction culture, sampled before intestinal transplant. The subset denotes: CFSE-low proliferating T cells sorted from roughly six-day pre-transplant mixed lymphocyte reaction (GvH or HvG direction). The CDR3 region is CASSLRGYQPQHF. The CDR3 DNA is TGTGCCAGCAGCTTGCGGGGGTATCAGCCCCAGCATTTT.